This T cell receptor (beta chain) was recovered during a study of blood T cell repertoires in COVID-19. Here immunoSEQ multiplex PCR was the method, and the copy in TCRdb shows in-frame clones only, minus some. The sample holds about 200,000 clones, about 90% seen once. CDR3 length: 15 amino acids. The ends lost 5 bases at V and 7 bases at J; junction bases unmatched: 9. Germline values: CDR1 MDHEN, CDR2 SYDVKM. The chain uses TRBV28 and TRBJ1-4; TRBD1 aligns across 8 bases. Sequenced: peripheral blood. The TCR sequence derives from a man in his forties with active or convalescent COVID-19. DNA of the CDR3: TGTGCCAGCAGTGTCTCAGGGGGCGAGGGTGAAAAACTGTTTTTT. This encodes CASSVSGGEGEKLFF.